This T cell receptor beta chain stems from a study of beta chain features in type 1 diabetes. Sequenced material consisted of expressed TCRB transcripts (all of the isolated RNA was reverse transcribed). TCRdb keeps only in-frame clones here, not all; method: immunoSEQ multiplex PCR. The sample comprises 220,000 or so clones, more than 65% of which are singletons, and roughly 0.048% rests with the top ten. Germline trimming cut 3 bases from V and 7 bases from J; bases unmatched to any gene: 6. The CDR3 is 13 residues long. CDR1 and CDR2 from the germline V gene are SQVTM and ANQGSEA. This clone was detected only a few times.

The chain uses TRBV29-1 and TRBJ2-1, with 7 bases lining up with TRBD2. The clonotype originates from a man aged 25 to 40 in good health. The source material was naive CD4+ T cells from blood. The DNA for the CDR3 is TGCAGCGTTGAGGAGGGAGGGAGAAATGAGCAGTTCTTC. It encodes CSVEEGGRNEQFF.